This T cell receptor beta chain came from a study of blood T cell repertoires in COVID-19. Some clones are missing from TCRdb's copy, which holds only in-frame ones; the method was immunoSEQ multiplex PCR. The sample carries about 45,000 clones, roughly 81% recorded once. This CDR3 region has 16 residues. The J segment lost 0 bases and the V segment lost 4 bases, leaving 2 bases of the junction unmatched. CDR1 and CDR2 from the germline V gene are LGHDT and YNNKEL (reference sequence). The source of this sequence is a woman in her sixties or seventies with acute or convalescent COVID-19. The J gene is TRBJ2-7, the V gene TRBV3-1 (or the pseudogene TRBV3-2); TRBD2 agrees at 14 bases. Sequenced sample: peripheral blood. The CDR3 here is CASSRGLAGVSYEQYF. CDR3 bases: TGTGCCAGCAGCCGGGGACTAGCGGGGGTCTCCTACGAGCAGTACTTC.